This TCR beta chain was obtained from a study of CD8 T cells in ankylosing spondylitis. Germline V gene data show CDR1 as DFQATT and CDR2 as SNEGSKA (reference sequence). The CDR3 is 12 amino acids. V was trimmed by 6 bases and J by 5 bases, leaving 12 bases between them. Study conclusions and caveats: It was reported that disease-linked clones were significantly enriched in matched ankylosing spondylitis synovial fluid. Several highly homologous variants made up a TCR beta motif that seemed to typify ankylosing spondylitis blood. Relatively rare in peripheral blood, disease-linked clones were also CD8+.

Researchers built TCR beta libraries using quantitative 5'-RACE with molecular barcodes. TCRdb reprocessed the 5' RACE reads via MiXCR and lists one record per CDR3 protein. The sample has some 450,000 distinct CDR3 sequences, 17% seen once. This clonotype was picked up a small number of times. Its antigen is undetermined. The chain joins TRBV20-1 to TRBJ2-3; D is undetermined. Sequencing was carried out using blood, either unsorted or a sorted T cell fraction (not recorded which). The TCR was taken from a male donor with ankylosing spondylitis. Here the CDR3 DNA reads TGCAGTGCGGGCCCAACAATAGATACGCAGTATTTT. As protein: CSAGPTIDTQYF.